Each of the 27 T cell receptor beta chains below was sequenced from the same sample in a study of CD8+CD57+ T cells in acquired aplastic anemia. TCR beta VDJ and CDR3 profiling used genomic DNA as template. TCRdb independently ran MiXCR on the reads; one entry per CDR3 protein. The table shows over 150,000 distinct CDR3 sequences, with 65% to 75% occurring only once. For sequencing, patients were chosen who had shown expansion of CD8+CD57+ cells by flow cytometry. The sample taken for sequencing was sorted CD4+, CD8+, or CD8+CD57+ T cells (not recorded which) from PBMCs. The receptors stem from a human donor with aplastic anemia.

The rearrangement links TRBV29-1 to TRBJ1-4; D is possibly TRBD1 (6 bases). V was shortened by 4 bases and J by 7 bases, with 19 bases between the two germline ends. CDR3 length: 15 amino acids. Germline loops: CDR1 SQVTM, CDR2 ANQGSEA. CDR3 nucleotides: TGCAGCGTTGGGCCCACAGGGACAACGGGTGAAAAACTGTTTTTT. Its protein product is CSVGPTGTTGEKLFF. The full variable domain, in which reference TRBV29-1 and TRBJ1-4 provide the parts outside the CDR3, is SAVISQKPSRDICQRGTSLTIQCQVDSQVTMMFWYRQQPGQSLTLIATANQGSEATYESGFVIDKFPISRPNLTFSTLTVSNMSPEDSSIYLCSVGPTGTTGEKLFFGSGTQLSVL.

The gene calls are TRBV7-8 and TRBJ2-7; D ambiguous. Germline lookup yields CDR1 SGHVS and CDR2 FQNEAQ. V lost 2 bases to trimming and J lost 2 bases, with 13 bases between them. The CDR3 runs to 15 residues. The CDR3 reads CASSLNPGPTYEQYF. In nucleotides, the CDR3 is TGTGCCAGCAGCTTAAATCCGGGTCCCACCTACGAGCAGTACTTC.

As DNA, the CDR3 is TGTGCCACCAGCAGAGAAGGGGGCCTTAATGAAAAACTGTTTTTT. Translating gives CATSREGGLNEKLFF. The V gene is TRBV15, the J gene TRBJ1-4; 7 positions agree with TRBD1. CDR3 length: 15 amino acids. V was pared by 0 bases and J by 4 bases, with 2 bases of the junction left unmatched. Germline V lookup: CDR1 LNHNV, CDR2 YYDKDF (reference sequence).

This chain uses TRBV7-8 with TRBJ1-6; D gene uncertain. The V gene's germline CDR1 is SGHVS and CDR2 FQNEAQ. This CDR3 contains 16 residues. V was cut by 5 bases and J by 4 bases, with 15 bases left in between. The CDR3 reads CASSRFGVSYNSPLHF. The CDR3 DNA reads TGTGCCAGCAGCCGCTTTGGCGTATCATATAATTCACCCCTCCACTTT.

The chain employs TRBV20-1 and TRBJ2-7; D is unresolved. V lost 1 base and J 1 base, leaving 8 bases between the germline ends. This CDR3 is built from 13 residues. Germline CDR1 reads DFQATT; CDR2 reads SNEGSKA (reference sequence). DNA of the CDR3: TGCAGTGCTAGAGGTTACGATTCCTACGAGCAGTACTTC. It translates to CSARGYDSYEQYF.

This chain links TRBV6-6 with TRBJ2-7, with 7 bases fitting TRBD2. Germline trimming cut 7 bases from V and 4 bases from J; bases unmatched to any gene: 13. The CDR3 is made up of 15 amino acids. CDR1 and CDR2 (germline): MNHNY, SVGAGI (reference sequence). CDR3 residues: CASNDWGGYLYEQYF. Here the CDR3 DNA reads TGTGCCAGCAATGATTGGGGGGGTTACTTGTACGAGCAGTACTTC.

This chain uses TRBV19 with TRBJ1-5, with 7 bases lining up with TRBD1. Germline V CDR1 and CDR2: LNHDA, SQIVND (reference sequence). J lost 3 bases, V lost 3 bases, and 2 bases had no gene match. The CDR3 has 14 residues. The CDR3 DNA is TGTGCCAGTAGTATCGGACAGGTCAATCAGCCCCAGCATTTT. This codes for CASSIGQVNQPQHF.

V and J are TRBV19 and TRBJ1-3, with D maybe TRBD1 (6 bases). Per germline, CDR1 LNHDA and CDR2 SQIVND (reference sequence). The CDR3 extends over 14 amino acids. The V gene lost 4 bases and the J gene lost 6 bases, with 13 bases spanning the gap. CDR3 bases: TGTGCCAGTAGTACCCCCGGACAGATAAACACCATATATTTT. Translating gives CASSTPGQINTIYF. Using reference TRBV19 and TRBJ1-3 for the parts outside the CDR3, the full variable domain is DGGITQSPKYLFRKEGQNVTLSCEQNLNHDAMYWYRQDPGQGLRLIYYSQIVNDFQKGDIAEGYSVSREKKESFPLTVTSAQKNPTAFYLCASSTPGQINTIYFGEGSWLTVV.

The rearrangement joins TRBV20-1 to TRBJ1-6; D uncertain. Trimming took off 1 base at V and 18 bases at J, with 13 bases between the two ends. Germline CDR1 and CDR2: DFQATT and SNEGSKA (reference sequence). This CDR3 comprises 11 residues. The CDR3 DNA follows: TGCAGTGCTAGAGCGGACCCTGTCTCCCACTTT. Its translation: CSARADPVSHF.

The rearrangement joins TRBV20-1 to TRBJ2-7; D is possibly TRBD1 (5 bases). CDR1 is DFQATT, CDR2 SNEGSKA, per germline (reference sequence). V was pared by 0 bases and J by 3 bases, with 15 bases between. The CDR3 has 15 residues. CDR3 protein: CSARDWGGTGYEQYF. The CDR3 bases are TGCAGTGCTAGAGATTGGGGCGGTACAGGCTACGAGCAGTACTTC.

The V and J genes are TRBV29-1 and TRBJ1-2, with TRBD1 matching over 9 bases. V gave up 3 bases and J gave up 8 bases; unmatched junction bases: 1. This CDR3 has 11 residues. Germline V gene sequence: CDR1 SQVTM, CDR2 ANQGSEA. The CDR3 here is CSVEGQGGYTF. The CDR3 DNA reads as TGCAGCGTTGAGGGACAGGGAGGCTACACCTTC.

V usage is TRBV20-1 and J usage is TRBJ2-5; TRBD1 agrees at 9 bases. The V and J ends lost 2 bases and 5 bases, in that order; junction bases with no gene match: 6. CDR3 length: 14 residues. Germline V gene lookup returns CDR1 DFQATT and CDR2 SNEGSKA (reference sequence). This chain's CDR3 is CSARTGQGFETQYF. CDR3 sequence (DNA): TGCAGTGCTAGAACGGGACAGGGATTTGAGACCCAGTACTTC.

The V call is TRBV25-1, the J call TRBJ2-3, with 14 bases matching TRBD2. The CDR3 runs 17 residues. Trimming took 3 bases from V and 0 from J; bases not matched to a gene: 2. Germline values: CDR1 MGHDK, CDR2 SYGVNS. DNA for the CDR3: TGTGCCAGCAGTGACGGGACTAGCGGGGGTAGCACAGATACGCAGTATTTT. It yields the protein CASSDGTSGGSTDTQYF.

Only one count was recorded for this clonotype. V usage is TRBV6-4 and J usage is TRBJ2-1; weak D call: TRBD2 (5 bases). Germline CDR1 MRHNA, CDR2 SNTAGT. V lost 2 bases to trimming and J lost 8 bases, with 10 bases between them. This CDR3 has 13 residues. This chain's CDR3 is CASSDGSTHEQFF. The CDR3 DNA reads TGTGCCAGCAGTGACGGGAGCACCCATGAGCAGTTCTTC.

V and J are TRBV9 and TRBJ1-1, with unresolved D. The V and J ends lost 0 bases and 1 base respectively, with 4 bases between them. Germline V gene sequence: CDR1 SGDLS, CDR2 YYNGEE. The CDR3 runs 13 residues. For the CDR3, the DNA is TGTGCCAGCAGCGTAGACGGGAACACTGAAGCTTTCTTT. Its protein product is CASSVDGNTEAFF.

This rearrangement joins TRBV7-9 to TRBJ1-1, with unresolved D. The CDR3 length is 11 residues. Germline CDR1 and CDR2: SEHNR and FQNEAQ (reference sequence). The V end was cut by 7 bases, the J end by 5 bases, with 8 bases between. This chain's CDR3 is CASNMGTEAFF. CDR3 DNA sequence: TGTGCCAGCAACATGGGAACTGAAGCTTTCTTT.

V usage is TRBV2 and J usage is TRBJ2-7, with TRBD1 identical over 9 bases. This CDR3 region has 13 residues. The trim removed 6 bases at V and 4 bases at J, leaving 4 bases unmatched. Germline CDR1 and CDR2: SNHLY and FYNNEI. The DNA of the CDR3 is TGTGCCAGCAGAGGGACAGGGAAGTACGAGCAGTACTTC. Amino acid sequence: CASRGTGKYEQYF.

This clonotype was picked up a small number of times. The chain is built from TRBV7-2 and TRBJ1-5; D not certain. Trimming removed 1 base from V and 6 bases from J, with 10 bases in between. Germline-derived CDR1 and CDR2 are SGHTA and FQGNSA. This CDR3 contains 14 residues. This CDR3 is CASSLGGEGQPQHF. CDR3 DNA sequence: TGTGCCAGCAGCTTAGGTGGGGAGGGTCAGCCCCAGCATTTT.

The V call is TRBV19, the J call TRBJ1-1; the match to TRBD1 covers 9 bases. After removal of 1 base from V and 4 bases from J, the junction contained 4 bases not matched to a gene. This CDR3 contains 15 residues. Germline CDR1 and CDR2: LNHDA and SQIVND (reference sequence). The DNA for the CDR3 is TGTGCCAGTAGTATAGGGACAGGGGAACGCACTGAAGCTTTCTTT. Translation gives CASSIGTGERTEAFF.

Only one count was recorded for this clonotype. V and J are TRBV20-1 and TRBJ1-2; TRBD1 matches 8 bases. Germline V CDR1 and CDR2: DFQATT, SNEGSKA (reference sequence). Trimming removed 5 bases from V and 5 bases from J; junction bases left unmatched: 7. The CDR3 runs 13 residues. Here the CDR3 DNA reads TGCAGTGCTCGAATGGACAGGGTTTATGGCTACACCTTC. As protein: CSARMDRVYGYTF.

In this sample, this clonotype turned up a few times. The genes are TRBV7-9 and TRBJ2-2; 14 bases line up with TRBD2. Germline CDR1 and CDR2: SEHNR and FQNEAQ (reference sequence). Unmatched junction bases numbered 5, after V lost 5 bases and J lost 6 bases. This CDR3 is built from 16 residues. The CDR3 region is CASSIGTSGRSGELFF. The CDR3, as DNA: TGTGCCAGCAGCATCGGGACTAGCGGGAGATCCGGGGAGCTGTTTTTT.

A few counts support this clonotype. The chain combines TRBV7-2 with TRBJ2-3; 10 bases line up with TRBD2. V lost 1 base to trimming and J lost 1 base; unmatched junction nucleotides: 2. The CDR3 contains 16 residues. Germline V CDR1 and CDR2: SGHTA, FQGNSA. The CDR3 sequence: CASSLVGLAGTDTQYF. The CDR3 DNA reads TGTGCCAGCAGCTTAGTCGGACTAGCGGGCACAGATACGCAGTATTTT.

This clonotype has ten or more counts. V usage is TRBV12-5 and J usage is TRBJ2-7, with D possibly being TRBD2 (5 bases). Germline assignment: CDR1 LGHNT and CDR2 FRNRAP. The CDR3 spans 15 residues. V gave up 5 bases and J gave up 2 bases, with 16 bases separating them. CDR3 amino acids: CASGPPGGMPYEQYF. Written as DNA, the CDR3 is TGTGCTAGTGGTCCACCCGGAGGAATGCCCTACGAGCAGTACTTC. The whole variable domain, remainder taken from reference TRBV12-5 and TRBJ2-7, is DARVTQTPRHKVTEMGQEVTMRCQPILGHNTVFWYRQTMMQGLELLAYFRNRAPLDDSGMPKDRFSAEMPDATLATLKIQPSEPRDSAVYFCASGPPGGMPYEQYFGPGTRLTVT.

This chain joins TRBV13 and TRBJ2-5; D possibly matches TRBD1 or TRBD2 (6 bases each). Germline lookup yields CDR1 PRHDT and CDR2 FYEKMQ (reference sequence). This CDR3 spans 15 amino acids. V lost 1 base and J lost 2, with 11 bases in between. In DNA form, the CDR3 reads TGTGCCAGCAGCTTAGCAGTAGGGGGGCAAGAGACCCAGTACTTC. It specifies CASSLAVGGQETQYF.

The chain combines TRBV10-2 with TRBJ2-2; possible D gene TRBD1, 6 bases. Germline CDR1 and CDR2: WSHSY and SAAADI. The germline V and J ends were trimmed by 6 bases and 7 bases, with 15 bases remaining between them. CDR3 length: 14 residues. The CDR3: CASSWGPQYGELFF. As DNA, the CDR3 is TGCGCCAGCAGCTGGGGGCCCCAATACGGGGAGCTGTTTTTT.

CDR3 sequence reads: CSVDPGHGDPYEQYF. CDR3 coding DNA: TGCAGCGTCGACCCGGGACACGGAGATCCCTACGAGCAGTACTTC. The chain carries TRBV29-1 and TRBJ2-7, with D possibly TRBD1 on 6 matching bases. The CDR3 consists of 15 residues. Germline CDR1 reads SQVTM; CDR2 reads ANQGSEA. Trimming cost V 6 bases and J 2 bases, with 20 bases left between them.

This clonotype was recorded only once. V is TRBV10-3 and J is TRBJ1-4; the match to TRBD1 covers 10 bases. Trimming at V came to 7 bases and at J to 7 bases, leaving 6 bases not matched to a gene. Germline assignment: CDR1 ENHRY and CDR2 SYGVKD. The CDR3 is 14 amino acids. The CDR3 region is CAITLDRGREKLFF. The CDR3 DNA is TGTGCCATCACCCTAGACAGGGGGCGTGAAAAACTGTTTTTT.